These 22 T cell receptor beta chains were sequenced from one sample in a study of blood T cells in healthy people across ages. Primed by a sample-barcoded 5' primer and a J-beta primer mix, a second PCR proceeded for about 7 to 11 cycles. One entry per CDR3 protein results from TCRdb running MiXCR on the 5' RACE reads. In the table there are around 1,500,000 distinct CDR3 sequences, approximately 42% of which are singletons. Sequencing was performed on blood. These receptors were obtained from a woman aged 18-35 years in good health.

The chain combines TRBV28 with TRBJ1-1, with D possibly matching TRBD1 (5 bases). This CDR3 contains 13 residues. Germline CDR1 reads MDHEN; CDR2 reads SYDVKM. Trimming shortened V by 6 bases and J by 11 bases, and 19 bases separated the two germline ends. CDR3 in amino acids: CASRTFGTGRAFF. DNA for the CDR3: TGTGCCAGCAGAACATTTGGGACGGGGAGGGCTTTCTTT.

This clonotype was found once. V usage is TRBV27 and J usage is TRBJ1-1; TRBD1 matches 10 bases. The CDR3 runs to 15 residues. Trimming cost V 6 bases and J 6 bases; bases outside gene matches: 10. Germline V lookup: CDR1 MNHEY, CDR2 SMNVEV (reference sequence). The CDR3: CASSRRQGAGAEAFF. As DNA, the CDR3 is TGTGCCAGCAGCCGCCGACAGGGGGCGGGGGCTGAAGCTTTCTTT.

This clonotype was observed many times. V usage is TRBV9 and J usage is TRBJ1-2; weak D call: TRBD1 (6 bases). CDR3 length: 15 residues. Germline values: CDR1 SGDLS, CDR2 YYNGEE. Deletions cut 4 bases from V and 2 bases from J, with 15 bases between. CDR3 DNA: TGTGCCAGCAGCCCGGCAGGGGTTTTAAACTATGGCTACACCTTC. This translates into CASSPAGVLNYGYTF.

CDR3 sequence reads: CASGGGNSSYEQYF. The DNA for the CDR3 is TGTGCCAGCGGGGGGGGAAATAGCTCCTACGAGCAGTACTTC. The chain has TRBV21-1 and TRBJ2-7; the table's D gene call, TRBD1, was not cross checked with the DNA. TRBV21-1 is labeled a pseudogene. The CDR3 spans 14 residues.

The chain couples TRBV5-6 to TRBJ1-2; D remains ambiguous. This CDR3 has 13 amino acids. Trimming stripped 0 bases from V and 7 bases from J, with 10 bases between. From germline, CDR1 is SGHDT and CDR2 YYEEEE. In DNA, the CDR3 is TGTGCCAGCAGCTTGGTTGATCGGTCTGGCTACACCTTC. It encodes CASSLVDRSGYTF. Combining the CDR3 with reference TRBV5-6 and TRBJ1-2 gives the whole variable domain DAGVTQSPTHLIKTRGQQVTLRCSPKSGHDTVSWYQQALGQGPQFIFQYYEEEERQRGNFPDRFSGHQFPNYSSELNVNALLLGDSALYLCASSLVDRSGYTFGSGTRLTVV.

V gene TRBV12-3 or TRBV12-4 combines with J gene TRBJ1-5, with 8 bases lining up with TRBD1. J gave up 4 bases and V 10 bases, and 6 bases lay outside the gene matches. CDR3 length: 13 amino acids. The CDR3 loop is CATNTGGNQPQHF. In DNA form, the CDR3 reads TGTGCCACCAATACAGGGGGTAATCAGCCCCAGCATTTT.

This chain uses TRBV5-1 with TRBJ1-1, with D maybe TRBD1 (5 bases). CDR1 is SGHRS, CDR2 YFSETQ, per germline. The CDR3 has 15 amino acids. V was clipped by 0 bases and J by 8 bases, with 17 bases between them. The CDR3 DNA reads TGCGCCAGCAGCTTGGAAGGGACGGGGGACCCCGAAGCTTTCTTT. Translating gives CASSLEGTGDPEAFF.

This clonotype was seen a single time. The rearrangement joins TRBV6-1 to TRBJ2-1; tentatively, D is TRBD2 (6 bases). The CDR3 is 15 residues long. Trimming shortened V by 4 bases and J by 2 bases, and 12 bases separated the two germline ends. Germline CDR1 reads MNHNS; CDR2 reads SASEGT. Here the CDR3 DNA reads TGTGCCAGCAGTGGGAATAGCGGCACCTACAATGAGCAGTTCTTC. This encodes CASSGNSGTYNEQFF.

CDR3: CASSPGGFPTNEKLFF. CDR3 sequence (DNA): TGTGCCAGCAGCCCCGGGGGGTTTCCAACTAATGAAAAACTGTTTTTT. V gene TRBV9 combines with J gene TRBJ1-4; perhaps TRBD1 as D (5 bases). Germline loops: CDR1 SGDLS, CDR2 YYNGEE. This CDR3 is 16 amino acids long. Trimming left V 4 bases short and J 0 bases short, with 13 bases between.

The chain combines TRBV11-2 with TRBJ1-4, with unresolved D. The V and J ends lost 1 base and 8 bases respectively, with 14 bases between them. The CDR3 consists of 15 residues. In germline, CDR1 is SGHAT, CDR2 FQNNGV. The CDR3 bases are TGTGCCAGCAGCTTAGCGGCTGTGGGCTGGGAAAAACTGTTTTTT. This encodes CASSLAAVGWEKLFF.

This clonotype was detected only a few times. The chain combines TRBV27 with TRBJ2-5; 8 bases are a match to TRBD1. Trimming at V came to 4 bases and at J to 1 base, leaving 2 bases not matched to a gene. The germline V gene encodes CDR1 MNHEY and CDR2 SMNVEV (reference sequence). This CDR3 has 14 residues. The CDR3 sequence: CASSSQGVQETQYF. In DNA form, the CDR3 reads TGTGCCAGCAGTTCACAGGGGGTCCAAGAGACCCAGTACTTC.

The rearrangement joins TRBV5-1 to TRBJ2-7; 9 nucleotides agree with TRBD2. V trimming: 5 bases; J trimming: 2 bases; junction bases outside the gene matches: 11. Per the germline V gene, CDR1 is SGHRS and CDR2 is YFSETQ. This CDR3 has 16 residues. CDR3 sequence: CASRHTGTSPTYEQYF. Written as DNA, the CDR3 is TGCGCCAGCAGGCATACCGGGACTAGCCCCACCTACGAGCAGTACTTC. Together with reference TRBV5-1 and TRBJ2-7, the CDR3 gives the full variable domain: KAGVTQTPRYLIKTRGQQVTLSCSPISGHRSVSWYQQTPGQGLQFLFEYFSETQRNKGNFPGRFSGRQFSNSRSEMNVSTLELGDSALYLCASRHTGTSPTYEQYFGPGTRLTVT.

This clonotype appeared a single time. The chain carries TRBV4-1 and TRBJ2-5, with D perhaps matching TRBD2 (5 bases). This CDR3 is 15 amino acids long. Per the germline V gene, CDR1 is MGHRA and CDR2 is YSYEKL. V lost 0 bases and J 4 bases, leaving 12 bases between the germline ends. The CDR3 DNA reads TGCGCCAGCAGCCAAGATGTCCTAGCCTCAGAGACCCAGTACTTC. Residues: CASSQDVLASETQYF.

To note about this clonotype: A clone one base away is much larger, so this may be a read error. V and J are TRBV29-1 and TRBJ2-7; D is possibly TRBD2 (6 bases). V was pared by 3 bases and J by 7 bases, with 13 bases between. CDR1 SQVTM and CDR2 ANQGSEA come from the germline V gene. The CDR3 has 12 residues. The CDR3 nucleotides are TGCAGCGTTGATGCGGGGCACGATGAGCAGTACTTC. Encoded protein: CSVDAGHDEQYF.

The V call is TRBV5-1, the J call TRBJ2-1; D is perhaps TRBD1 or TRBD2 (7 bases each). This CDR3 is 14 amino acids long. Germline V CDR1 and CDR2: SGHRS, YFSETQ. Deletions cut 4 bases from V and 13 bases from J, with 21 bases between. The CDR3, as DNA: TGCGCCAGCAGCCCAGGGGGGGGTTTGGAGACCCAGTTCTTC. Translated, it gives CASSPGGGLETQFF.

This chain links TRBV25-1 with TRBJ2-5, with 7 positions matching TRBD1. This CDR3 is built from 15 residues. Germline CDR1 is MGHDK and CDR2 is SYGVNS. The V and J ends lost 4 bases and 11 bases, in that order; junction bases with no gene match: 16. The CDR3: CASSATLRGIDEQYF. CDR3 nucleotides: TGTGCCAGCAGTGCAACACTCAGGGGGATCGATGAGCAGTACTTC. Full variable domain (rest looked up from reference TRBV25-1 and TRBJ2-5): EADIYQTPRYLVIGTGKKITLECSQTMGHDKMYWYQQDPGMELHLIHYSYGVNSTEKGDLSSESTVSRIRTEHFPLTLESARPSHTSQYLCASSATLRGIDEQYFGPGTRLLVL.

The gene calls are TRBV12-3 or TRBV12-4 and TRBJ1-1; D is undetermined. The V and J ends lost 5 bases and 6 bases respectively, with 13 bases between them. This CDR3 spans 13 amino acids. The DNA for the CDR3 is TGTGCCAGCAGTCAATCTTGGCGCGCTGAAGCTTTCTTT. Translating it yields CASSQSWRAEAFF.

The rearrangement links TRBV7-2 to TRBJ2-7; no clear D. V lost 5 bases to trimming and J lost 0 bases, with 11 bases between them. The V gene's germline CDR1 is SGHTA and CDR2 FQGNSA. The CDR3 loop spans 14 amino acids. The DNA of the CDR3 is TGTGCCAGCAGCCCATCAGGCTGCTCCTACGAGCAGTACTTC. Its protein product is CASSPSGCSYEQYF.

This chain connects TRBV3-1 to TRBJ2-1; D possibly corresponds to TRBD1 (7 bases). Germline V CDR1 and CDR2: LGHDT, YNNKEL (reference sequence). Trimming removed 1 base from V and 4 bases from J, with 17 bases in between. The CDR3 is made up of 17 amino acids. The CDR3, as DNA: TGTGCCAGCAGCCAAGTTAACCAGGGGGGAAGGTACAATGAGCAGTTCTTC. It specifies CASSQVNQGGRYNEQFF.

The chain has TRBV14 and TRBJ2-5; D is ambiguous. V dropped 2 bases and J dropped 3 bases, with 16 bases sitting between them. The germline CDR1 and CDR2 sequences are SGHDN and FVKESK. The CDR3 totals 16 residues. The CDR3 loop is CASSQSPGLLKETQYF. For the CDR3, the DNA is TGTGCCAGCAGCCAATCCCCGGGCCTCCTGAAAGAGACCCAGTACTTC.

This clonotype came up many times. The chain has TRBV29-1 and TRBJ2-6; no definite D call. This CDR3 is built from 14 residues. V lost 0 bases, J lost 0 bases, and 3 bases lay in between. Germline V gives CDR1 SQVTM, CDR2 ANQGSEA. Here the CDR3 DNA reads TGCAGCGTTGAAGATCCCTCTGGGGCCAACGTCCTGACTTTC. This gives the protein CSVEDPSGANVLTF.

This clonotype was recorded a few times. The genes are TRBV24-1 and TRBJ2-3; TRBD1 or TRBD2 may be the D gene (5 bases each). This CDR3 comprises 15 residues. Germline loops: CDR1 KGHDR, CDR2 SFDVKD. The V end lost 8 bases, the J end lost 5 bases, and 19 bases lay between the germline ends. The CDR3 loop is CATKGRSGPRDTQYF. CDR3 DNA: TGTGCCACCAAGGGACGGTCAGGCCCCCGAGATACGCAGTATTTT.